A single sample gave rise to the 27 T cell receptor beta chains below, sequenced in a study of blood T cell repertoires in COVID-19. Data came from immunoSEQ multiplex PCR; TCRdb stores just in-frame clones and leaves some out. The repertoire holds roughly 300,000 clones, about 88% seen once, with more than 1.2% in the top ten. Sequencing input: peripheral blood. Receptors originate from a human donor with COVID-19, enrolled during active disease. The donor label of this sample is uncertain.

V gene TRBV10-3 combines with J gene TRBJ2-1, with TRBD1 as a possible D gene (6 bases). The CDR3 sequence is 15 residues long. Trimming removed 3 bases at V and 6 bases at J, with 15 bases between. CDR1 ENHRY and CDR2 SYGVKD come from the germline V gene. CDR3 residues: CAISEKGEAFNEQFF. For the CDR3, the DNA is TGTGCCATCAGTGAAAAGGGGGAAGCATTCAATGAGCAGTTCTTC.

The chain links TRBV3-1 (or the pseudogene TRBV3-2) to TRBJ1-4; unclear D gene. Germline loops: CDR1 LGHDT, CDR2 YNNKEL (reference sequence). There are 16 residues in the CDR3. Trimming removed 0 bases at V and 7 bases at J, with 15 bases between. CDR3 bases: TGTGCCAGCAGCCAAGAAGCGCGGCGAGGAGGTGAAAAACTGTTTTTT. Protein product: CASSQEARRGGEKLFF.

The CDR3 sequence is CAWRVGGSNYGYTF. The CDR3 nucleotides are TGTGCCTGGAGGGTGGGAGGGTCTAACTATGGCTACACCTTC. This chain uses TRBV30 with TRBJ1-2; no clear D. This CDR3 comprises 14 residues. V was trimmed by 3 bases and J by 0 bases, leaving 11 bases between them. The V gene's germline CDR1 is GTSNPN and CDR2 SVGIG (reference sequence).

The chain links TRBV11-2 to TRBJ2-1, with a weak D call TRBD1 (5 bases). Trimming took off 1 base at V and 5 bases at J, with 12 bases between the two ends. Germline CDR1 SGHAT, CDR2 FQNNGV. The CDR3 loop spans 15 amino acids. The CDR3 sequence is CASSLGGLNNNEQFF. For the CDR3, the DNA is TGTGCCAGCAGCTTAGGGGGCCTCAATAACAATGAGCAGTTCTTC.

The chain has TRBV27 and TRBJ2-5; 7 bases are a match to TRBD1. V trimming: 5 bases; J trimming: 5 bases; junction bases outside the gene matches: 11. CDR1 and CDR2 from the germline V gene are MNHEY and SMNVEV (reference sequence). The CDR3 is 15 residues long. The CDR3 nucleotides are TGTGCCAGCAGTACGCTCGACAGGGCCGACGAGACCCAGTACTTC. Its protein is CASSTLDRADETQYF.

The chain joins TRBV10-1 to TRBJ1-2; unclear D gene. In germline, CDR1 is WNHNN, CDR2 SYGVQD (reference sequence). Deletions cut 0 bases from V and 8 bases from J, with 10 bases between. The CDR3 has 13 amino acids. The CDR3 DNA sequence: TGCGCCAGCAGTGAGTCTTCCCGGGAAGGCTACACCTTC. Encoded protein: CASSESSREGYTF.

The chain recombines TRBV30 with TRBJ1-4; the D is unclear. Germline-derived CDR1 and CDR2 are GTSNPN and SVGIG (reference sequence). V lost 2 bases and J lost 3, with 7 bases in between. This CDR3 comprises 13 residues. The CDR3 DNA reads as TGTGCCTGGAGTACACAGTCTAATGAAAAACTGTTTTTT. Amino acid sequence: CAWSTQSNEKLFF.

The rearrangement uses TRBV2 and TRBJ2-1; D possibly corresponds to TRBD2 (6 bases). CDR1 and CDR2 (germline): SNHLY, FYNNEI. The CDR3 covers 17 residues. Trimming removed 5 bases at V and 2 bases at J, with 19 bases between. In DNA form, the CDR3 reads TGTGCCAGCAGTTCCATTCCCGGGACTGCCACCTACAATGAGCAGTTCTTC. This translates into CASSSIPGTATYNEQFF.

V is TRBV30 and J is TRBJ1-3; D not certain. V was shortened by 7 bases and J by 0 bases, with 7 bases between the two germline ends. The length of the CDR3 is 12 residues. The V gene's germline CDR1 is GTSNPN and CDR2 SVGIG (reference sequence). CDR3 protein: CAFRISGNTIYF. CDR3 nucleotide sequence: TGTGCCTTCAGAATCTCTGGAAACACCATATATTTT.

This chain uses TRBV24-1 with TRBJ1-1, with 11 nucleotides matching TRBD1. Germline V gene data show CDR1 as KGHDR and CDR2 as SFDVKD. V gave up 7 bases and J gave up 1 base; unmatched junction bases: 4. This CDR3 contains 15 residues. The DNA of the CDR3 is TGTGCCACCAGCGGGACAGGGGGAACGAACACTGAAGCTTTCTTT. Amino acid sequence: CATSGTGGTNTEAFF.

This chain links TRBV29-1 with TRBJ2-7; D perhaps matches TRBD2 (7 bases). CDR1 SQVTM and CDR2 ANQGSEA come from the germline V gene. This CDR3 is built from 12 residues. V was trimmed by 4 bases and J by 5 bases, leaving 12 bases between them. The CDR3: CSVVGEGDEQYF. Written as DNA, the CDR3 is TGCAGCGTTGTAGGGGAGGGGGACGAGCAGTACTTC.

CDR3 residues: CASSQGTGDGNQPQHF. CDR3 sequence (DNA): TGCGCCAGCAGCCAAGGGACAGGGGATGGCAATCAGCCCCAGCATTTT. The chain combines TRBV4-3 with TRBJ1-5, with 9 positions matching TRBD1. This CDR3 is built from 16 residues. J gave up 2 bases and V 1 base, and 3 bases lay outside the gene matches. Germline CDR1 and CDR2: LGHNA and YSLEER.

This clone was counted only a few times. CDR3 protein: CASSLRLAGGTDTQYF. As DNA, the CDR3 is TGTGCCAGCAGCTTACGACTAGCGGGAGGCACAGATACGCAGTATTTT. V and J are TRBV5-4 and TRBJ2-3; 12 bases line up with TRBD2. In germline, CDR1 is SGHNT, CDR2 YYREEE (reference sequence). The CDR3 is 16 amino acids. The ends lost 2 bases at V and 1 base at J; junction bases unmatched: 2.

A single count supports this clone. The chain carries TRBV5-1 and TRBJ2-3, with 15 positions matching TRBD2. Germline loops: CDR1 SGHRS, CDR2 YFSETQ. Losses at the gene ends were 0 bases for V and 2 bases for J; bases not matched to a gene: 4. This CDR3 has 18 residues. The DNA for the CDR3 is TGCGCCAGCAGCTTGGCGGGACTAGCGGGGGGTTTCACAGATACGCAGTATTTT. It codes for CASSLAGLAGGFTDTQYF.

A remark on this clone: Other DNA sequences of this sample code for an identical CDR3. J is TRBJ2-3 and V is TRBV7-2; 14 bases are a match to TRBD2. The CDR3 is 16 amino acids. With V trimmed by 1 base and J by 6 bases, 3 bases remained unmatched. CDR1 is SGHTA, CDR2 FQGNSA, per germline. CDR3 loop: CASSLGLAGGGDTQYF. The CDR3 DNA reads TGTGCCAGCAGCTTAGGACTAGCGGGAGGGGGGGATACGCAGTATTTT.

Here the CDR3 reads CASSLSGSYEQYF. CDR3 nucleotide sequence: TGTGCCAGCAGCCTTAGCGGGAGTTACGAGCAGTACTTC. The rearrangement links TRBV27 to TRBJ2-7; 9 bases are shared with TRBD2. Per the germline V gene, CDR1 is MNHEY and CDR2 is SMNVEV (reference sequence). Trimming took 6 bases from V and 4 from J; bases not matched to a gene: 4. CDR3 length equals 13 residues.

This clone was observed a handful of times. DNA of the CDR3: TGTGCCAGCAGCCGAGTGGGGGACAACTCTGGAAACACCATATATTTT. It specifies CASSRVGDNSGNTIYF. The chain employs TRBV5-6 and TRBJ1-3, with D possibly TRBD1 on 6 matching bases. Trimming took off 4 bases at V and 0 bases at J, with 14 bases between the two ends. The germline V gene has CDR1 SGHDT and CDR2 YYEEEE. This CDR3 spans 16 amino acids.

This chain joins TRBV2 and TRBJ1-1, with TRBD1 as a possible D gene (5 bases). With 7 bases removed from V and 1 base from J, the gap between germline ends came to 10 bases. Germline lookup yields CDR1 SNHLY and CDR2 FYNNEI. The CDR3 length is 13 residues. CDR3 residues: CASKTVPNTEAFF. The CDR3 coding sequence is TGTGCCAGCAAGACAGTGCCGAACACTGAAGCTTTCTTT.

This clone has just one count. This chain joins TRBV5-6 and TRBJ2-7, with 9 bases matching TRBD1. This CDR3 spans 15 amino acids. The trim removed 3 bases at V and 4 bases at J, leaving 8 bases unmatched. The V gene's germline CDR1 is SGHDT and CDR2 YYEEEE. CDR3 coding DNA: TGTGCCAGCAGCTCGCCGGGACAGGGATGGTACGAGCAGTACTTC. Its translation: CASSSPGQGWYEQYF.

The chain is built from TRBV19 and TRBJ1-1; the D gene is possibly TRBD1 (5 bases). The CDR3 totals 13 residues. The germline gives CDR1 LNHDA, CDR2 SQIVND (reference sequence). The V end was cut by 5 bases, the J end by 0 bases, with 7 bases between. The CDR3 loop reads CASSLTVNTEAFF. The CDR3 region has the DNA TGTGCCAGTAGTCTGACAGTGAACACTGAAGCTTTCTTT.

This clone has ten or more counts. The rearrangement uses TRBV2 and TRBJ1-2; D perhaps matches TRBD1 (5 bases). The germline V gene has CDR1 SNHLY and CDR2 FYNNEI. The V end lost 4 bases, the J end lost 1 base, and 13 bases lay between the germline ends. This CDR3 has 15 amino acids. The CDR3 bases are TGTGCCAGCAGTGGGCGGGGGAGGTTTAACTATGGCTACACCTTC. Encoded protein: CASSGRGRFNYGYTF.

The J gene is TRBJ2-1, the V gene TRBV27; a weak D match, TRBD1 (6 bases). The CDR3 consists of 12 residues. V was cut by 5 bases and J by 13 bases, with 15 bases left in between. The germline V gene has CDR1 MNHEY and CDR2 SMNVEV (reference sequence). The CDR3 nucleotides read TGTGCCAGCAGTCAACAGGGCGGCGAACAGTTCTTC. It is translated as CASSQQGGEQFF.

The chain recombines TRBV9 with TRBJ1-6; 7 nucleotides align to TRBD1. Unmatched junction bases numbered 7, after V lost 4 bases and J lost 9 bases. The germline CDR1 and CDR2 sequences are SGDLS and YYNGEE. The CDR3 has 14 residues. CDR3 sequence: CASSLRQGGSPLHF. The CDR3 DNA follows: TGTGCCAGCAGCCTCAGACAGGGTGGTTCACCCCTCCACTTT.

The rearrangement joins TRBV5-5 to TRBJ1-4, with D possibly being TRBD1 (5 bases). Trimming removed 5 bases from V and 2 bases from J, with 13 bases in between. The CDR3 sequence is 15 residues long. Germline V gives CDR1 SGHKS, CDR2 YYEKEE (reference sequence). CDR3 coding DNA: TGTGCCAGCAGTTACCGCAGGGATACTAATGAAAAACTGTTTTTT. Its protein is CASSYRRDTNEKLFF.

The chain couples TRBV28 to TRBJ2-1, with no clear D. The CDR3 length is 17 residues. The ends were cut back, 2 bases at V and 6 bases at J, with 20 bases in the middle. The germline gives CDR1 MDHEN, CDR2 SYDVKM. The CDR3 protein is CASSLDSMTLLPNEQFF. The CDR3 nucleotides are TGTGCCAGCAGTTTAGACTCCATGACCCTACTGCCCAATGAGCAGTTCTTC.

The V and J genes are TRBV19 and TRBJ2-3, with D possibly being TRBD1 (6 bases). The V gene's germline CDR1 is LNHDA and CDR2 SQIVND (reference sequence). The ends were cut back, 8 bases at V and 0 bases at J, with 12 bases in the middle. The CDR3 loop spans 14 amino acids. The CDR3 DNA follows: TGTGCCAGTCGGGACACCACTAGCACAGATACGCAGTATTTT. This encodes CASRDTTSTDTQYF.

V usage is TRBV11-2 and J usage is TRBJ2-5; TRBD2 agrees at 8 bases. CDR1 is SGHAT and CDR2 is FQNNGV in the germline V gene. V was clipped by 8 bases and J by 5 bases; unmatched bases: 4. The CDR3 spans 12 residues. The CDR3 region is CASRGGLETQYF. The CDR3 coding sequence is TGTGCCAGCCGGGGGGGGTTGGAGACCCAGTACTTC. The full variable domain, with the rest looked up from reference TRBV11-2 and TRBJ2-5, is EAGVAQSPRYKIIEKRQSVAFWCNPISGHATLYWYQQILGQGPKLLIQFQNNGVVDDSQLPKDRFSAERLKGVDSTLKIQPAKLEDSAVYLCASRGGLETQYFGPGTRLLVL.